This T cell receptor beta chain stems from a study of cytomegalovirus exposure and HLA in healthy donors. With 60 Vbeta and 13 Jbeta primers, the PCR was carried out. Repertoires were generated with immunoSEQ multiplex PCR, while TCRdb's copy carries only in-frame clones and drops some. Of about 160,000 clones listed, 60% to 85% were seen once; the top ten hold around 3.5%. V was cut by 0 bases and J by 9 bases, with 10 bases left in between. CDR3 length: 14 amino acids. CDR1 SGHRS and CDR2 YFSETQ come from the germline V gene. J is TRBJ1-6 and V is TRBV5-1, with D uncertain. This clonotype was obtained from a man aged 25 to 40 in good health and CMV-seropositive. Sequencing was carried out using PBMCs. CDR3 DNA: TGCGCCAGCAGCTTGGGGGAGGTGAGTTCACCCCTCCACTTT. Translating gives CASSLGEVSSPLHF.